Presented here are 4 T cell receptor beta chains from one specimen sequenced in a study of T cells in localized non-small cell lung cancer. Sequenced by immunoSEQ multiplex PCR; TCRdb stores in-frame clones only, minus some. The sample contains 20,000 to 25,000 clones, 85% to 90% of which appear only once. This material consisted of peripheral blood, taken before any cancer treatment. The receptor source for this set is a male donor aged 60 or over with stage I lung adenocarcinoma.

This clone was detected only a few times. This chain links TRBV5-1 with TRBJ2-2; TRBD2 matches 13 bases. This CDR3 region has 17 residues. CDR1 is SGHRS and CDR2 is YFSETQ in the germline V gene. V lost 4 bases and J lost 6; bases outside the gene matches: 9. CDR3 in amino acids: CASSMTSGGPRAGELFF. DNA for the CDR3: TGCGCCAGCAGCATGACTAGCGGGGGGCCGAGGGCCGGGGAGCTGTTTTTT.

This chain connects TRBV28 to TRBJ1-5, with TRBD1 as a possible D gene (5 bases). The CDR3 extends over 15 amino acids. Looked up from germline, CDR1 is MDHEN and CDR2 is SYDVKM. The V end was cut by 4 bases, the J end by 3 bases, with 13 bases between. The CDR3 sequence: CASSSNRIPNQPQHF. DNA of the CDR3: TGTGCCAGCAGTTCCAACAGGATCCCCAATCAGCCCCAGCATTTT.

CDR3 nucleotide sequence: TGTGCCAGCAGCTCCCCTAATCAGCCCCAGCATTTT. Translated: CASSSPNQPQHF. V is TRBV7-2 and J is TRBJ1-5; D remains ambiguous. Germline-derived CDR1 and CDR2 are SGHTA and FQGNSA. V was trimmed by 4 bases and J by 4 bases, leaving 5 bases between them. The CDR3 has 12 amino acids.

The J gene is TRBJ1-1, the V gene TRBV4-1; possibly TRBD1 for D (5 bases). The V gene lost 0 bases and the J gene lost 5 bases, with 13 bases spanning the gap. The CDR3 runs to 15 residues. Germline CDR1 MGHRA, CDR2 YSYEKL. DNA of the CDR3: TGCGCCAGCAGCCAAGAAGGTCGGGGGGTTACTGAAGCTTTCTTT. Residues: CASSQEGRGVTEAFF.